This T cell receptor beta chain appears in the sequencing data of a study of glioma-infiltrating T cells. Study conclusions and caveats: CDR3 overlap between tissue and blood was very small. Gliomas, especially low-grade, showed above-expected tissue-blood divergence; non-neoplastic patients showed below.

The iRepertoire nested amplicon-rescue multiplex PCR amplified TCR alpha and beta CDR3s from RNA. For one-step reverse transcription and amplification, about 85-400 ng of tissue mRNA or PBMC total RNA was used. TCRdb independently ran MiXCR on the multiplex PCR reads; one entry per CDR3 protein. The top ten hold roughly 15% of the sample, which has about 130,000 distinct CDR3 sequences, 20% to 25% seen once. About this clonotype itself: Its antigen remains unknown. This may arise from a read error, as a much more abundant clone is one base away.

The sequencing sample was made of glioma tissue, nonneoplastic brain tissue, or PBMCs (not recorded which). The source of this sequence is a human donor with low-grade glioma or glioblastoma, undergoing nonglioma brain surgery, or in good health (not recorded which).

CDR3: CASSTPGARNEQFF. CDR3 DNA sequence: TGTGCCAGTAGTACACCGGGGGCTCGGAATGAGCAGTTCTTC. The rearrangement links TRBV19 to TRBJ2-1, with D tentatively TRBD1 or TRBD2 (6 bases each). The germline V gene encodes CDR1 LNHDA and CDR2 SQIVND (reference sequence). The CDR3 is 14 residues long. Trimming took off 4 bases at V and 7 bases at J, with 14 bases between the two ends.